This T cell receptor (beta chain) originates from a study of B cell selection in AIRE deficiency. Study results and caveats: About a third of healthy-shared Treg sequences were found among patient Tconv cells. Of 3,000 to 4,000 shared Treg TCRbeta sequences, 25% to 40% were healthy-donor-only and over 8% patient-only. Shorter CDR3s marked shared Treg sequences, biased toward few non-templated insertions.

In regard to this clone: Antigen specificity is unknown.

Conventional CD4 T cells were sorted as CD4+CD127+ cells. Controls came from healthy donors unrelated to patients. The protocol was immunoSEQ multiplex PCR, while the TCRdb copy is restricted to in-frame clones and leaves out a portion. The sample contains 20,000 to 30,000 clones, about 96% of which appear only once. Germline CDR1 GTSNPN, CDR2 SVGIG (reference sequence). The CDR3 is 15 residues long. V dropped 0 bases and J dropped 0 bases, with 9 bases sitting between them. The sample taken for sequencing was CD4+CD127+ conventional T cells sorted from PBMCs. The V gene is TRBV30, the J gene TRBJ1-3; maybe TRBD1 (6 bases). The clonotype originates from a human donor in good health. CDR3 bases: TGTGCCTGGAGTGTAACAGGGAGCTCTGGAAACACCATATATTTT. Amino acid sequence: CAWSVTGSSGNTIYF. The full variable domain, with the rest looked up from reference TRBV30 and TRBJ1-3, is SQTIHQWPATLVQPVGSPLSLECTVEGTSNPNLYWYRQAAGRGLQLLFYSVGIGQISSEVPQNLSASRPQDRQFILSSKKLLLSDSGFYLCAWSVTGSSGNTIYFGEGSWLTVV.